A selection of T cell receptor beta chains follows, all from one sample in a study of tumor and adjacent non-tumor tissue in lung cancer. Via MiXCR, TCRdb re-called the multiplex PCR reads, giving one row per CDR3 protein. The sample shows roughly 150,000 distinct CDR3 sequences, around 67% of them seen only once. The specimen sequenced was lung tumor tissue. The receptors come from a man in his 60s with small cell lung cancer. CDR3s include the opening cysteine and the closing phenylalanine or tryptophan. The D gene is left open where the match is weak. Clone size is stated in some rows and not others, as once, few, many or a class when expanded.

J gene: TRBJ2-1; D gene: TRBD2; clone size: .; V gene: TRBV20-1; CDR3 protein: CSPSGREGNEQFF; CDR3 DNA: TGCAGTCCCAGTGGGAGGGAGGGGAATGAGCAGTTCTTC
J gene: TRBJ1-2; D gene: .; clone size: many; V gene: TRBV29-1; CDR3 protein: CSVEETAGYGYTF; CDR3 DNA: TGCAGCGTTGAAGAGACCGCCGGCTATGGCTACACCTTC
J gene: TRBJ2-5; D gene: .; clone size: once; V gene: TRBV20-1; CDR3 protein: CSASNPGYPTQYF; CDR3 DNA: TGCAGTGCTAGTAATCCGGGGTACCCGACCCAGTACTTC
J gene: TRBJ1-2; D gene: .; clone size: few; V gene: TRBV5-1; CDR3 protein: CASGVARTGYGYTF; CDR3 DNA: TGCGCCAGCGGCGTTGCCCGGACGGGATATGGCTACACCTTC
J gene: TRBJ2-5; D gene: TRBD2; clone size: .; V gene: TRBV7-9; CDR3 protein: CASSAALAEGLETQYF; CDR3 DNA: TGTGCCAGCAGCGCGGCTCTAGCGGAAGGGCTAGAGACCCAGTACTTC
J gene: TRBJ2-1; D gene: .; clone size: few; V gene: TRBV13; CDR3 protein: CASSSNYNEQFF; CDR3 DNA: TGTGCCAGCAGCTCCAACTACAATGAGCAGTTCTTC
J gene: TRBJ2-1; D gene: .; clone size: few; V gene: TRBV20-1; CDR3 protein: CSAYDGDEQFF; CDR3 DNA: TGCAGTGCATACGACGGTGATGAGCAGTTCTTC
J gene: TRBJ2-6; D gene: TRBD2; clone size: once; V gene: TRBV11-1; CDR3 protein: CANSLLAGMLAGANVLAF; CDR3 DNA: TGTGCCAACAGCTTATTAGCGGGAATGCTCGCTGGGGCCAACGTCCTGGCTTTC
J gene: TRBJ1-5; D gene: TRBD1; clone size: .; V gene: TRBV6-5; CDR3 protein: CASSYYGPGTGQTQHF; CDR3 DNA: TGTGCCAGCAGTTATTACGGACCCGGGACAGGACAGACCCAGCATTTT
J gene: TRBJ1-1; D gene: TRBD1; clone size: many; V gene: TRBV20-1; CDR3 protein: CSALIDRGNTEAFF; CDR3 DNA: TGCAGTGCCTTAATCGACAGGGGGAACACTGAAGCTTTCTTT
J gene: TRBJ2-4; D gene: .; clone size: .; V gene: TRBV6-6; CDR3 protein: CASSTPALVTKNILYF; CDR3 DNA: TGTGCCAGCAGCACACCCGCATTGGTAACCAAAAACATTCTGTACTTC
J gene: TRBJ2-1; D gene: .; clone size: .; V gene: TRBV11-3; CDR3 protein: CASSQGWGEGDYEQFF; CDR3 DNA: TGTGCCAGCAGCCAGGGTTGGGGGGAGGGGGACTATGAGCAGTTCTTC
J gene: TRBJ1-3; D gene: .; clone size: few; V gene: TRBV4-1; CDR3 protein: CASSQKGWTGNTIYF; CDR3 DNA: TGCGCCAGCAGCCAAAAAGGGTGGACTGGAAACACCATATATTTT
J gene: TRBJ2-5; D gene: .; clone size: few; V gene: TRBV20-1; CDR3 protein: CSARDGLGKHQETQYF; CDR3 DNA: TGCAGTGCTAGAGATGGCTTAGGAAAACACCAAGAGACCCAGTACTTC
J gene: TRBJ2-3; D gene: .; clone size: .; V gene: TRBV6-1; CDR3 protein: CTSSEAYTQYF; CDR3 DNA: TGTACCAGTAGTGAGGCTTATACGCAGTATTTT
J gene: TRBJ1-4; D gene: .; clone size: few; V gene: TRBV5-5; CDR3 protein: CASSPEGQGEKLFF; CDR3 DNA: TGTGCCAGCAGCCCGGAGGGGCAAGGCGAAAAACTGTTTTTT
J gene: TRBJ2-7; D gene: TRBD2; clone size: few; V gene: TRBV6-5; CDR3 protein: CASRRGVGEQYF; CDR3 DNA: TGTGCCAGCCGACGGGGGGTGGGGGAGCAGTACTTC
J gene: TRBJ2-1; D gene: .; clone size: .; V gene: TRBV18; CDR3 protein: CASSLLSENEQFF; CDR3 DNA: TGTGCCAGCTCCCTCCTCTCGGAAAATGAGCAGTTCTTC
J gene: TRBJ1-2; D gene: TRBD1; clone size: .; V gene: TRBV28; CDR3 protein: CASSTRQGYYGYTF; CDR3 DNA: TGTGCCAGCAGTACCAGACAGGGCTATTATGGCTACACCTTC
J gene: TRBJ2-1; D gene: TRBD2; clone size: .; V gene: TRBV20-1; CDR3 protein: CSAPLAGVSHNEKFF; CDR3 DNA: TGCAGTGCGCCCCTAGCGGGAGTTTCCCACAATGAGAAGTTCTTC
J gene: TRBJ2-1; D gene: TRBD2; clone size: .; V gene: TRBV11-2; CDR3 protein: CASKLTSGTYNEQFF; CDR3 DNA: TGCGCCAGCAAATTGACTAGCGGGACATACAATGAGCAGTTCTTC
J gene: TRBJ2-3; D gene: .; clone size: .; V gene: TRBV7-9; CDR3 protein: CASSRGLPPGADTQYF; CDR3 DNA: TGTGCCAGCAGCCGCGGACTACCTCCAGGGGCAGATACGCAATATTTT
J gene: TRBJ2-7; D gene: TRBD2; clone size: .; V gene: TRBV20-1; CDR3 protein: CSASGGIAGGSYEQYF; CDR3 DNA: TGCAGTGCTTCAGGGGGAATAGCGGGAGGGTCCTACGAGCAGTACTTC
J gene: TRBJ2-1; D gene: TRBD2; clone size: .; V gene: TRBV28; CDR3 protein: CASSPSGRVPNWFF; CDR3 DNA: TGTGCCAGCAGTCCTAGCGGGAGAGTCCCGAATTGGTTCTTC
J gene: TRBJ1-4; D gene: .; clone size: .; V gene: TRBV4-1; CDR3 protein: CASSRGGSFEKLSF; CDR3 DNA: TGCGCCAGCAGTCGCGGCGGGTCATTTGAAAAACTGTCTTTT
J gene: TRBJ2-1; D gene: .; clone size: .; V gene: TRBV11-1; CDR3 protein: CANSLTIYNEQLF; CDR3 DNA: TGTGCCAACAGCTTAACTATCTACAATGAGCAGTTATTC
J gene: TRBJ2-1; D gene: .; clone size: .; V gene: TRBV4-1; CDR3 protein: CANSQDRLTAHNEQFF; CDR3 DNA: TGCGCCAACAGCCAAGATCGACTAACGGCCCACAATGAGCAGTTCTTC
J gene: TRBJ2-3; D gene: .; clone size: once; V gene: TRBV11-2; CDR3 protein: CASSLQGPGVDTQYF; CDR3 DNA: TGTGCCAGCAGCTTACAGGGCCCGGGAGTCGATACACAGTATTTT
J gene: TRBJ2-3; D gene: .; clone size: many; V gene: TRBV4-2; CDR3 protein: CASSQDWGSQDTQYF; CDR3 DNA: TGTGCCAGCAGCCAAGACTGGGGGAGCCAAGATACGCAGTATTTT
J gene: TRBJ2-1; D gene: TRBD2; clone size: few; V gene: TRBV29-1; CDR3 protein: CSVATLSSGRKNEQFF; CDR3 DNA: TGCAGCGTTGCCACCCTCTCTAGCGGGAGAAAGAATGAGCAGTTCTTC
J gene: TRBJ2-2; D gene: .; clone size: once; V gene: TRBV6-1; CDR3 protein: CASSYVVVGRRGTGELFF; CDR3 DNA: TGTGCCAGCAGCTATGTGGTTGTGGGGAGACGGGGCACCGGGGAGCTGTTTTTT
J gene: TRBJ2-1; D gene: .; clone size: .; V gene: TRBV10-3; CDR3 protein: CAISDSYGRAANEQFF; CDR3 DNA: TGTGCCATCAGTGATTCATACGGTCGAGCGGCCAATGAGCAGTTCTTC
J gene: TRBJ1-2; D gene: TRBD1; clone size: many; V gene: TRBV7-8; CDR3 protein: CASSRETNRGPANYGYTF; CDR3 DNA: TGTGCCAGCAGCCGAGAGACAAACAGGGGTCCAGCTAACTATGGCTACACCTTC
J gene: TRBJ2-7; D gene: .; clone size: many; V gene: TRBV20-1; CDR3 protein: CSARDMGRYEQYF; CDR3 DNA: TGCAGTGCTAGAGACATGGGGCGGTACGAGCAGTACTTC
J gene: TRBJ2-7; D gene: .; clone size: once; V gene: TRBV11-2; CDR3 protein: CLSSLGGGLQYF; CDR3 DNA: TGTCTCAGCAGCTTAGGTGGCGGGCTGCAGTACTTC
J gene: TRBJ2-1; D gene: .; clone size: once; V gene: TRBV12-3/TRBV12-4; CDR3 protein: CASTGMQGISEQFF; CDR3 DNA: TGTGCCAGCACAGGTATGCAGGGAATTAGTGAGCAGTTCTTC
J gene: TRBJ1-5; D gene: .; clone size: .; V gene: TRBV11-2; CDR3 protein: CASSLHSSQPLHF; CDR3 DNA: TGTGCCAGCAGCCTACATAGCAGTCAACCCCTGCATTTT
J gene: TRBJ1-6; D gene: .; clone size: .; V gene: TRBV4-1; CDR3 protein: CASSQEKGQLGSPLHF; CDR3 DNA: TGCGCCAGCAGCCAAGAGAAGGGCCAACTCGGCTCACCCCTCCACTTT
J gene: TRBJ2-1; D gene: TRBD2; clone size: medium-sized; V gene: TRBV11-2; CDR3 protein: CASALSGTDNEQFF; CDR3 DNA: TGTGCCAGCGCCCTGAGCGGGACTGACAATGAGCAGTTCTTC
J gene: TRBJ2-5; D gene: TRBD2; clone size: .; V gene: TRBV5-1; CDR3 protein: CASTSLAGTQETQYF; CDR3 DNA: TGCGCCAGCACCTCCTTAGCGGGAACCCAAGAGACCCAGTACTTC
J gene: TRBJ1-4; D gene: .; clone size: .; V gene: TRBV20-1; CDR3 protein: CSARVGSAVYEKLFF; CDR3 DNA: TGCAGTGCTAGAGTCGGGTCCGCAGTGTATGAAAAACTGTTTTTT
J gene: TRBJ2-3; D gene: .; clone size: .; V gene: TRBV5-4; CDR3 protein: CASSLSRQPDTLHF; CDR3 DNA: TGTGCAAGCAGCTTGTCCCGCCAACCGGATACGCTGCATTTT
J gene: TRBJ1-1; D gene: .; clone size: many; V gene: TRBV11-2; CDR3 protein: CASSLDRVKAAEAFF; CDR3 DNA: TGTGCCAGCAGCTTAGATCGGGTTAAGGCGGCTGAAGCTTTCTTT
J gene: TRBJ2-1; D gene: TRBD1; clone size: .; V gene: TRBV5-6; CDR3 protein: CANSLGGRGLYNELFF; CDR3 DNA: TGTGCCAACAGCTTGGGGGGCAGGGGGCTCTACAATGAGCTGTTCTTC
J gene: TRBJ2-4; D gene: .; clone size: once; V gene: TRBV30; CDR3 protein: CAWRGVKKIQYF; CDR3 DNA: TGTGCCTGGAGGGGAGTGAAAAAGATTCAGTACTTC
J gene: TRBJ2-1; D gene: .; clone size: few; V gene: TRBV11-2; CDR3 protein: CASSFISSAEQFF; CDR3 DNA: TGTGCCAGCAGCTTTATTAGTAGCGCTGAGCAGTTCTTC
J gene: TRBJ1-2; D gene: .; clone size: .; V gene: TRBV7-8; CDR3 protein: CASSLTGGGHGYTF; CDR3 DNA: TGTGCCAGCAGCTTAACGGGGGGAGGGCACGGCTACACCTTC
J gene: TRBJ2-2; D gene: TRBD2; clone size: few; V gene: TRBV6-2/TRBV6-3; CDR3 protein: CASNYPSGLSGNTGELFF; CDR3 DNA: TGTGCCAGCAACTACCCTAGCGGTCTCAGTGGAAACACCGGGGAGCTGTTTTTT
J gene: TRBJ1-6; D gene: .; clone size: .; V gene: TRBV12-3/TRBV12-4; CDR3 protein: CASMKGENSPLHF; CDR3 DNA: TGTGCCAGCATGAAGGGGGAAAATTCACCCCTCCACTTT
J gene: TRBJ2-3; D gene: .; clone size: .; V gene: TRBV12-3/TRBV12-4; CDR3 protein: CASSFSRGNQPQYF; CDR3 DNA: TGTGCCAGCAGTTTCAGCAGGGGAAATCAGCCCCAGTATTTT
J gene: TRBJ2-5; D gene: .; clone size: .; V gene: TRBV11-2; CDR3 protein: CSSSLVRGGETQYF; CDR3 DNA: TGTTCTAGCAGCTTAGTGCGGGGTGGAGAGACCCAGTACTTC
J gene: TRBJ1-3; D gene: TRBD1; clone size: .; V gene: TRBV11-2; CDR3 protein: CASSPHGTGPGNTIYF; CDR3 DNA: TGTGCCAGCAGCCCTCATGGGACAGGGCCTGGAAACACCATATATTTT
J gene: TRBJ1-2; D gene: .; clone size: many; V gene: TRBV6-5; CDR3 protein: CASSLVLRGYGYTF; CDR3 DNA: TGTGCCAGCAGCCTAGTCCTCCGCGGCTATGGCTACACCTTC
J gene: TRBJ2-7; D gene: .; clone size: .; V gene: TRBV6-5; CDR3 protein: CASRGGLAPGYKQYF; CDR3 DNA: TGTGCCAGCAGAGGGGGGCTAGCGCCAGGCTACAAGCAGTACTTC
J gene: TRBJ2-7; D gene: .; clone size: .; V gene: TRBV5-1; CDR3 protein: CASSKTGTWREQYF; CDR3 DNA: TGCGCCAGCAGCAAGACCGGGACATGGCGGGAGCAGTACTTC
J gene: TRBJ2-5; D gene: .; clone size: few; V gene: TRBV5-4; CDR3 protein: CASSMTGGRETQYF; CDR3 DNA: TGTGCCAGCAGCATGACAGGAGGACGGGAGACCCAGTACTTC
J gene: TRBJ1-1; D gene: TRBD1; clone size: .; V gene: TRBV18; CDR3 protein: CASSPGQDTEAFF; CDR3 DNA: TGTGCCAGCTCCCCAGGACAGGACACTGAGGCTTTCTTT
J gene: TRBJ1-2; D gene: TRBD1; clone size: .; V gene: TRBV12-3/TRBV12-4; CDR3 protein: CASKAGGKGGYTF; CDR3 DNA: TGTGCCAGCAAGGCAGGGGGCAAAGGAGGCTACACCTTC
J gene: TRBJ2-1; D gene: .; clone size: few; V gene: TRBV12-3/TRBV12-4; CDR3 protein: CASTLSKGGIYNEQFF; CDR3 DNA: TGTGCCAGCACCCTCTCTAAGGGCGGAATATACAATGAGCAGTTCTTC